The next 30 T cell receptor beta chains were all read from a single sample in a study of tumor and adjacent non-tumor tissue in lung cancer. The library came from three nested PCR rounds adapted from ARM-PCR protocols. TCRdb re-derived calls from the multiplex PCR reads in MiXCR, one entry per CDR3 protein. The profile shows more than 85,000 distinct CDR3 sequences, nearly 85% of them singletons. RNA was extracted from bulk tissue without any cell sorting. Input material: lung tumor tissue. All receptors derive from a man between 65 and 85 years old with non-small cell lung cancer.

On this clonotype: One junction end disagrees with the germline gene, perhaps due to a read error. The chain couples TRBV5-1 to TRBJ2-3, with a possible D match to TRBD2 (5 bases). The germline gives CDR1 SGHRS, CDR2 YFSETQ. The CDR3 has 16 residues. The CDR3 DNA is TGCGCCAGCAACCTAGGACTCGAGGCTTATTCAGATACGCATTATTTT. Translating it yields CASNLGLEAYSDTHYF.

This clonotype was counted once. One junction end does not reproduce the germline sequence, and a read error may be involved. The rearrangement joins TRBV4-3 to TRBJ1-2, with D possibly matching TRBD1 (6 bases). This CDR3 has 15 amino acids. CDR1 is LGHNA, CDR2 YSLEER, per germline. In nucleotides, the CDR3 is TGCGCCTGCAGCCGAGAGGCAGACAGGACCTATGGCTACACCTTC. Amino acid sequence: CACSREADRTYGYTF.

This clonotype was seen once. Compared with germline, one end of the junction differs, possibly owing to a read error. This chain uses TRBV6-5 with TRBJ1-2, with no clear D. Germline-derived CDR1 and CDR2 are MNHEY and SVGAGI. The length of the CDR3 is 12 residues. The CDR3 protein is CDSSYQGYGYTF. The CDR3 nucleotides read TGTGACAGCAGTTATCAAGGGTATGGTTACACCTTC.

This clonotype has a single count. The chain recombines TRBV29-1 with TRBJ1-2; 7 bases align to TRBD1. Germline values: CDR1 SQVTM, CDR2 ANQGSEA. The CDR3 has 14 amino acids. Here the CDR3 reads CGAETGKANYGYTF. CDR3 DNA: TGCGGTGCCGAGACAGGGAAAGCTAACTATGGCTACACCTTC.

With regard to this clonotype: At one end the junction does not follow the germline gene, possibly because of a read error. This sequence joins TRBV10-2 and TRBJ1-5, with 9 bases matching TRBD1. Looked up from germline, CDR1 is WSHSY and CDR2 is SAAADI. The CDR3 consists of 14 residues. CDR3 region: CASRWDRENQPQHF. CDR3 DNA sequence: TGCGCCAGCAGATGGGACAGGGAGAACCAGCCCCAACATTTT.

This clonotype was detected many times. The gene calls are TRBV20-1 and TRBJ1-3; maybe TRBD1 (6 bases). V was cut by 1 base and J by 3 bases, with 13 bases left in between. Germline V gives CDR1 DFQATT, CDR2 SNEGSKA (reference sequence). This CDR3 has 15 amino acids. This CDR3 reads CSARAEGGDGNTIYF. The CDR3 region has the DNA TGCAGTGCTAGAGCGGAAGGGGGGGATGGAAACACCATATATTTT.

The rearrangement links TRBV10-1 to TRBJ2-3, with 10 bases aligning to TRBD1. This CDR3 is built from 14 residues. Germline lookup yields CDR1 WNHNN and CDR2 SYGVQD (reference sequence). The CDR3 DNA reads TGCTACAGCAGGAGGGACAGGGGTTCGGATACGCAGTATTTT. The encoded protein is CYSRRDRGSDTQYF.

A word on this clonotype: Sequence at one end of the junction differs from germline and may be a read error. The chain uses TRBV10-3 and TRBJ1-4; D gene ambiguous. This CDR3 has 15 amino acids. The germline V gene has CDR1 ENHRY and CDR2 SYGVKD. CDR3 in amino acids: CAVSDRGGYNEKLFF. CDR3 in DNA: TGTGCCGTCAGCGATCGGGGTGGTTATAATGAAAAACTGTTTTTT.

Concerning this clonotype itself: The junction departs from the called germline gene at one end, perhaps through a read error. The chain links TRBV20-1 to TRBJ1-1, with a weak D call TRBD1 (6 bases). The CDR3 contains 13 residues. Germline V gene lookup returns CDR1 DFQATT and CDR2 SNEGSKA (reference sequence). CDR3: CAGAHPMNTEAFF. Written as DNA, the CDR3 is TGCGCGGGGGCACACCCCATGAATACTGAAGCTTTCTTT.

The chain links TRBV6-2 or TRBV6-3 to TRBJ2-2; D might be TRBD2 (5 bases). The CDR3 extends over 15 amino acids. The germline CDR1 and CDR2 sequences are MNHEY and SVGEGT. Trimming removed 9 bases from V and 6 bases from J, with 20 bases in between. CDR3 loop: CARSYPDSLAGELFF. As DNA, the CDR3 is TGTGCCAGGAGCTACCCGGACTCCCTTGCCGGGGAGCTGTTTTTT.

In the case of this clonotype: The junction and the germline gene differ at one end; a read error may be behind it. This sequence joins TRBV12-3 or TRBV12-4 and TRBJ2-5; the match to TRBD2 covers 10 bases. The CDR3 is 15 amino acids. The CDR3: CASNGLAGVLEIQYF. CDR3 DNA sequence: TGTGCCAGCAACGGGCTAGCGGGAGTGCTGGAGATCCAGTACTTC.

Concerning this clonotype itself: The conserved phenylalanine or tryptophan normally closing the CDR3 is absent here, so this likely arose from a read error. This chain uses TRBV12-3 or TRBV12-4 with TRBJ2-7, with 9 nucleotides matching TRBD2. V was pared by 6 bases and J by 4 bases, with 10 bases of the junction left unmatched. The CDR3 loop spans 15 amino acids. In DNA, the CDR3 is TGTGCCAGCAGCACGAGTAGCGGGAGAACTTACGAGCAGTACCTC. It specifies CASSTSSGRTYEQYL.

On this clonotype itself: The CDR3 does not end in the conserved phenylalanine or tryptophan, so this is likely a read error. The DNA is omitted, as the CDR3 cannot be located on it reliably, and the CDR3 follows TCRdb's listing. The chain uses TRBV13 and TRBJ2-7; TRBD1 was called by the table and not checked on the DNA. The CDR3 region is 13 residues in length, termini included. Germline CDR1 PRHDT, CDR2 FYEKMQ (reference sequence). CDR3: CASSSTTGDEHYI.

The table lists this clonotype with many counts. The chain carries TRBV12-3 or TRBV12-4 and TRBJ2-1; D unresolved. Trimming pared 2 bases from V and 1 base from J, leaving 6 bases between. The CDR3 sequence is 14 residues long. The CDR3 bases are TGTGCCAGCAGTTTAACCGGGTCCTACAATGAGCAGTTCTTC. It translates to CASSLTGSYNEQFF.

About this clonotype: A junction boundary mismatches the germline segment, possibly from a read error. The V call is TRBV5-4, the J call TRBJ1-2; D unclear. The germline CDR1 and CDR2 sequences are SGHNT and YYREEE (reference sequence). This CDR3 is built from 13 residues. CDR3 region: CGSNSDVNYGYTF. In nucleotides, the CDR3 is TGTGGCAGCAACTCGGACGTTAACTATGGCTACACCTTC.

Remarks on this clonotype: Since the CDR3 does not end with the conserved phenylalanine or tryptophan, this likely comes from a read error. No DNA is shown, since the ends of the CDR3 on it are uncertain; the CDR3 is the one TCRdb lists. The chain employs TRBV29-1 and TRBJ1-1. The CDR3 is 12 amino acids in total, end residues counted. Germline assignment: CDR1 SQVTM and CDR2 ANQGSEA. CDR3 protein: CSVVAERPEPFS.

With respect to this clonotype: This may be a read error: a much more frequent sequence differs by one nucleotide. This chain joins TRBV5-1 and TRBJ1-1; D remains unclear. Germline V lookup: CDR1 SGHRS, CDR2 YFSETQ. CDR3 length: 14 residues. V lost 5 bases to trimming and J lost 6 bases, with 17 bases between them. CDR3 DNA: TGCGCCAGCAGGTCGCAACACAACAGTCCTGAAGCTTTCTTT. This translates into CASRSQHNSPEAFF.

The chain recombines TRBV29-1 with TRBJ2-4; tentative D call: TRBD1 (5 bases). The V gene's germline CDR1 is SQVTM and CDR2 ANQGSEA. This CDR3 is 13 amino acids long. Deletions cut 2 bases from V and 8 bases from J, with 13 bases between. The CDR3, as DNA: TGCAGCGTTGAACCTAGGGGTCACGACATTCAGTACTTC. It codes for CSVEPRGHDIQYF.

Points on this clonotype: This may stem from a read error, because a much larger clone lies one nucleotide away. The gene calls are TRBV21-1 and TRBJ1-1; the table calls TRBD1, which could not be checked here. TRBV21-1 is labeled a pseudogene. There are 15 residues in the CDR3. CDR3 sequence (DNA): TGTGTCAGCAGCAAAGGACAGGGGAGGGACCGTGAAGCTTTCTTT. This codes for CVSSKGQGRDREAFF.

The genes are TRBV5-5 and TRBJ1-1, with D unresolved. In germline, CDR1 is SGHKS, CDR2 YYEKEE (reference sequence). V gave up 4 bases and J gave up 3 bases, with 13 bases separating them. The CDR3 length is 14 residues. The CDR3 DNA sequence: TGTGCCAGCAGCGTGTACCCCCAGCACACTGAAGCTTTCTTT. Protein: CASSVYPQHTEAFF.

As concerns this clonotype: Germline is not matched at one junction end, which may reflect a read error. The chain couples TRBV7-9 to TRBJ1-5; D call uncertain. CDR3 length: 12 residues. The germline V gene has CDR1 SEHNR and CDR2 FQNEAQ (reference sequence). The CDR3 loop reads CASSTSNQPQHF. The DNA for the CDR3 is TGCGCCAGCAGTACTTCCAATCAGCCCCAGCATTTT.

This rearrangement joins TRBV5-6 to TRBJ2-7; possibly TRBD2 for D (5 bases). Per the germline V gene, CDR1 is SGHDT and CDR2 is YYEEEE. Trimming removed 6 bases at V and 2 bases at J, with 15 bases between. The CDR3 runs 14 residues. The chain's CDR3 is CASIPCGWTYEQYF. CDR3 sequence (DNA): TGTGCCAGCATCCCGTGCGGGTGGACCTACGAGCAGTACTTC.

CDR3 sequence reads: CANRSPGSSSHGQFF. DNA of the CDR3: TGCGCCAACAGGTCCCCGGGATCCTCTTCTCATGGGCAGTTCTTC. The chain employs TRBV10-2 and TRBJ2-1; D tentatively reads TRBD1 or TRBD2 (5 bases each). Germline V lookup: CDR1 WSHSY, CDR2 SAAADI. This CDR3 has 15 residues. Trimming took 10 bases from V and 12 from J, leaving 28 bases between them.

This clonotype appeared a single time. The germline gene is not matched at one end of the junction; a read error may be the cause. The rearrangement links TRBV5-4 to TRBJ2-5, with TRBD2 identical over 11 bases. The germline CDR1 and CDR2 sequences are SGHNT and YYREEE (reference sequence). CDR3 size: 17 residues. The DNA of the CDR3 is TGTGCCTGCAGCTTGGAGCTAGCGGGAGGTTCGTTAGAGACCCACTACTTC. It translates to CACSLELAGGSLETHYF.

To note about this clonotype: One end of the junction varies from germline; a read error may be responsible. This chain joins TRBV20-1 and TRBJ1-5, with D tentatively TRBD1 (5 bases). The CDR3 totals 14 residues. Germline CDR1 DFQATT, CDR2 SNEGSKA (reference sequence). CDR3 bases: TGTAGTGTTCAAATACCCGGGGACGATCAGCCCCAGCATTTT. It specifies CSVQIPGDDQPQHF.

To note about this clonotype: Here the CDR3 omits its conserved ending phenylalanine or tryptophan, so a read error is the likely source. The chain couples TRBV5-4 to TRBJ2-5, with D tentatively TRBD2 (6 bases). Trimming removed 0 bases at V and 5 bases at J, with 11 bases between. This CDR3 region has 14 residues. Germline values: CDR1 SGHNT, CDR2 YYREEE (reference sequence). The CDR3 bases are TGTGCCAGCAGCTTGGGAGGGGAGGCTGAGACCCAGTACATT. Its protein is CASSLGGEAETQYI.

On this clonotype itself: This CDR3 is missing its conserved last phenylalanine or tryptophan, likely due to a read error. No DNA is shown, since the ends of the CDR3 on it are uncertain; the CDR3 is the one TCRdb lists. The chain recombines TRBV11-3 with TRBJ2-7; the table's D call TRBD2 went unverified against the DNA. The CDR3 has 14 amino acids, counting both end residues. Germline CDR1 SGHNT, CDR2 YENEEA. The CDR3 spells CASSSMAGAYEQYY.

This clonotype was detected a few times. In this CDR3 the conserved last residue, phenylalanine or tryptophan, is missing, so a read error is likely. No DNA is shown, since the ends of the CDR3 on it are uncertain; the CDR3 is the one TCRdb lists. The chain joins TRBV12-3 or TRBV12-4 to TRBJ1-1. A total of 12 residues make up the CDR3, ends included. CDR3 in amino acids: CASKGGDTEALY.

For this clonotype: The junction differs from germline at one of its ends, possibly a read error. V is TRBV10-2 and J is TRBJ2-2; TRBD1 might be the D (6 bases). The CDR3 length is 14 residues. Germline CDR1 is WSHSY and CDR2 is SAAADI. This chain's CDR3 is CTSGDLGATGELFF. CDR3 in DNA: TGCACCAGCGGTGATCTGGGGGCTACCGGGGAGCTGTTTTTT.

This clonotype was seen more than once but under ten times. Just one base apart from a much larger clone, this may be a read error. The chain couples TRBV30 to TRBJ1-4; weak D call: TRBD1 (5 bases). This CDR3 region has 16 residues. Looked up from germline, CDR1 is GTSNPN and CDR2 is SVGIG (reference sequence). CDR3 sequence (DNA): TGTGCCTGGAGTTCTTCAGACACAGGACTAAATGAAAAACCGTTTTTT. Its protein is CAWSSSDTGLNEKPFF.